The 20 T cell receptor beta chains reported below all come from one sample, sequenced in a study of blood T cell repertoires in COVID-19. Method: immunoSEQ multiplex PCR; TCRdb's copy keeps in-frame clones and lacks some. The repertoire consists of 210,000 or so clones, with around 80% occurring once and the leading ten covering 8% to 13%. The sequenced material came from peripheral blood. The receptors originated from a woman at least 80 years old with acute or convalescent COVID-19.

The chain combines TRBV7-2 with TRBJ2-3; the match to TRBD2 covers 11 bases. There are 16 residues in the CDR3. Trimming cost V 5 bases and J 2 bases; bases outside gene matches: 6. Looked up from germline, CDR1 is SGHTA and CDR2 is FQGNSA. The CDR3 reads CASSLRLAGLTDTQYF. The CDR3 nucleotides are TGTGCCAGCAGCCTAAGACTAGCGGGGCTCACAGATACGCAGTATTTT. Full variable domain (rest looked up from reference TRBV7-2 and TRBJ2-3): GAGVSQSPSNKVTEKGKDVELRCDPISGHTALYWYRQSLGQGLEFLIYFQGNSAPDKSGLPSDRFSAERTGGSVSTLTIQRTQQEDSAVYLCASSLRLAGLTDTQYFGPGTRLTVL.

The chain uses TRBV28 and TRBJ1-3; 7 bases are shared with TRBD1. V was clipped by 4 bases and J by 2 bases; unmatched bases: 8. Germline CDR1 and CDR2: MDHEN and SYDVKM. There are 16 residues in the CDR3. The CDR3 sequence: CASSSGQTLPGNTIYF. The CDR3 nucleotides read TGTGCCAGCAGTTCGGGACAGACTCTTCCTGGAAACACCATATATTTT.

This CDR3 is CAISAPDTTQYF. The CDR3 DNA follows: TGTGCCATCAGTGCCCCCGACACGACCCAGTACTTC. The V call is TRBV10-3, the J call TRBJ2-5; D not certain. This CDR3 has 12 residues. In germline, CDR1 is ENHRY, CDR2 SYGVKD. The ends were cut back, 4 bases at V and 7 bases at J, with 10 bases in the middle.

In this sample, this clone turned up once. The rearrangement links TRBV7-9 to TRBJ2-1; 7 bases map to TRBD2. The CDR3 loop spans 15 amino acids. V shed 5 bases and J 6 bases; nucleotides not matched to a gene: 10. From germline, CDR1 is SEHNR and CDR2 FQNEAQ (reference sequence). CDR3: CASSPLVGGPNEQFF. The CDR3 DNA is TGTGCCAGCAGCCCTTTGGTGGGAGGGCCCAATGAGCAGTTCTTC.

The V and J genes are TRBV27 and TRBJ2-6; TRBD1 might be the D (5 bases). The germline gives CDR1 MNHEY, CDR2 SMNVEV (reference sequence). Trimming pared 5 bases from V and 0 bases from J, leaving 17 bases between. This CDR3 is built from 18 residues. The CDR3 DNA sequence: TGTGCCAGCAGTCCTCAGGGTATATCAGACTCTGGGGCCAACGTCCTGACTTTC. Protein product: CASSPQGISDSGANVLTF.

The rearrangement uses TRBV30 and TRBJ2-1, with D possibly matching TRBD2 (5 bases). The V and J ends lost 7 bases and 1 base respectively, with 20 bases between them. The CDR3 length is 16 residues. CDR1 and CDR2 from the germline V gene are GTSNPN and SVGIG (reference sequence). In DNA form, the CDR3 reads TGTGCCTCGCTCGGGCGGAGCGGACGGTCCTACAATGAGCAGTTCTTC. Translated, it gives CASLGRSGRSYNEQFF.

The chain carries TRBV3-1 (or the pseudogene TRBV3-2) and TRBJ2-1, with a tentative D call TRBD2 (5 bases). The CDR3 extends over 11 amino acids. V shed 5 bases and J shed 10 bases, with 9 bases lying between them. Germline V gene sequence: CDR1 LGHDT, CDR2 YNNKEL (reference sequence). CDR3 amino acids: CASSSRREQFF. The CDR3 nucleotides read TGTGCCAGCAGCTCAAGGAGGGAGCAGTTCTTC.

The rearrangement uses TRBV30 and TRBJ2-7; the D gene is possibly TRBD1 (5 bases). The CDR3 runs 14 residues. Germline loops: CDR1 GTSNPN, CDR2 SVGIG (reference sequence). V lost 2 bases and J 1 base, leaving 12 bases between the germline ends. This CDR3 is CAWSRDRASYEQYF. The CDR3 nucleotides are TGTGCCTGGAGTCGTGACAGAGCTTCCTACGAGCAGTACTTC. The full variable domain, its missing parts supplied by reference TRBV30 and TRBJ2-7, is SQTIHQWPATLVQPVGSPLSLECTVEGTSNPNLYWYRQAAGRGLQLLFYSVGIGQISSEVPQNLSASRPQDRQFILSSKKLLLSDSGFYLCAWSRDRASYEQYFGPGTRLTVT.

The chain uses TRBV6-4 and TRBJ2-6; 8 positions match TRBD2. CDR1 is MRHNA and CDR2 is SNTAGT in the germline V gene. V was clipped by 6 bases and J by 0 bases; unmatched bases: 13. The CDR3 runs 19 residues. CDR3 sequence (DNA): TGTGCCAGCAGCAACCTGGCGGGGGGACACATCTCTGGGGCCAACGTCCTGACTTTC. Translation: CASSNLAGGHISGANVLTF.

The rearrangement links TRBV7-3 to TRBJ2-7, with 7 bases identical to TRBD2. CDR1 is SGHTA and CDR2 is FQGTGA in the germline V gene. The CDR3 consists of 15 residues. V lost 2 bases to trimming and J lost 5 bases; unmatched junction nucleotides: 9. CDR3 DNA: TGTGCCAGCAGCTTACTAGCGGCCACCAAGGACGAGCAGTACTTC. Protein sequence: CASSLLAATKDEQYF.

The chain couples TRBV20-1 to TRBJ2-7, with D unresolved. The V end lost 3 bases, the J end lost 3 bases, and 6 bases lay between the germline ends. The germline V gene encodes CDR1 DFQATT and CDR2 SNEGSKA (reference sequence). This CDR3 comprises 11 residues. The DNA of the CDR3 is TGCAGTGCTAGGCAGGACTACGAGCAGTACTTC. This encodes CSARQDYEQYF.

The V call is TRBV18, the J call TRBJ1-6; no clear D gene. CDR3 length: 13 amino acids. Trimming removed 4 bases from V and 9 bases from J, with 10 bases in between. Germline loops: CDR1 KGHSH, CDR2 LQKENI. The DNA for the CDR3 is TGTGCCAGCTCACAAGACATACGTTCACCCCTCCACTTT. Amino acids: CASSQDIRSPLHF.

This clone was seen a handful of times. This chain links TRBV9 with TRBJ1-2; tentative D call: TRBD1 (5 bases). Germline CDR1 and CDR2: SGDLS and YYNGEE. The CDR3 loop spans 16 amino acids. V was trimmed by 3 bases and J by 3 bases, leaving 18 bases between them. The CDR3 is CASSGSEGLRDYGYTF. In nucleotides, the CDR3 is TGTGCCAGCAGCGGATCCGAGGGACTACGGGACTATGGCTACACCTTC.

This sequence joins TRBV29-1 and TRBJ2-1; 8 bases fit TRBD2. V trimming: 3 bases; J trimming: 4 bases; junction bases outside the gene matches: 5. CDR3 size: 14 residues. The germline gives CDR1 SQVTM, CDR2 ANQGSEA. In DNA, the CDR3 is TGCAGCGTTGATCGTAGCGGGGTTTACAATGAGCAGTTCTTC. Protein: CSVDRSGVYNEQFF.

V and J are TRBV6-2 or TRBV6-3 and TRBJ2-2, with 14 bases fitting TRBD2. CDR1 MNHEY and CDR2 SVGEGT come from the germline V gene. V trimming: 5 bases; J trimming: 7 bases; junction bases outside the gene matches: 12. This CDR3 is built from 18 residues. CDR3 sequence (DNA): TGTGCCAGCAGTCCAGGGACTAGCGGGGGCCTCCGAGACGGGGAGCTGTTTTTT. Its protein is CASSPGTSGGLRDGELFF.

V and J are TRBV24-1 and TRBJ2-5; TRBD2 aligns across 7 bases. Germline loops: CDR1 KGHDR, CDR2 SFDVKD. The CDR3 is 12 residues long. After removal of 10 bases from V and 4 bases from J, the junction contained 5 bases not matched to a gene. CDR3 bases: TGTGCCACGGGGGGGACGGGAGAGACCCAGTACTTC. This sequence encodes CATGGTGETQYF.

In this sample, this clone turned up a few times. This chain joins TRBV19 and TRBJ2-3; TRBD1 matches at 8 bases. This CDR3 comprises 16 residues. V lost 6 bases and J lost 1; bases outside the gene matches: 9. Germline-derived CDR1 and CDR2 are LNHDA and SQIVND (reference sequence). CDR3 in amino acids: CASSTAGGGGTDTQYF. The CDR3 DNA follows: TGTGCCAGTAGCACAGCAGGGGGCGGGGGCACAGATACGCAGTATTTT.

The chain links TRBV11-2 to TRBJ2-3, with D tentatively TRBD2 (7 bases). Germline V lookup: CDR1 SGHAT, CDR2 FQNNGV. The CDR3 is 16 residues long. Between the trimmed V and J ends, which lost 5 bases and 3 bases, there was a span of 18 bases. The CDR3 DNA is TGTGCCAGCAGCCACTATCCGGGGGGCCAAACAGATACGCAGTATTTT. Protein product: CASSHYPGGQTDTQYF.

The rearrangement links TRBV11-2 to TRBJ2-4; 7 bases are shared with TRBD1. The CDR3 is 14 amino acids. The germline CDR1 and CDR2 sequences are SGHAT and FQNNGV. V shed 5 bases and J 8 bases; nucleotides not matched to a gene: 9. The CDR3 spells CASSLRQGFDIQYF. In DNA form, the CDR3 reads TGTGCCAGCAGCCTCAGACAGGGTTTTGACATTCAGTACTTC.

The gene calls are TRBV4-2 and TRBJ2-3, with a possible D match to TRBD2 (5 bases). This CDR3 is built from 17 residues. Germline values: CDR1 LGHNA, CDR2 YNFKEQ. V lost 0 bases, J lost 1 base, and 14 bases lay in between. CDR3 protein: CASSQEVLSGRTDTQYF. Written as DNA, the CDR3 is TGTGCCAGCAGCCAAGAGGTATTGAGCGGACGCACAGATACGCAGTATTTT.